Each of the 7 T cell receptor beta chains below was sequenced from the same sample in a study of response to subunit inactivated influenza vaccine. TCRdb called the RT-PCR reads again in MiXCR, with one record for every CDR3 protein. The sample yields roughly 570,000 distinct CDR3 sequences, over 10% seen once. The material was PBMCs from blood, obtained 35 to 45 days after vaccination. These receptors were taken from a man aged 45-65 years who received an inactivated influenza vaccine.

The chain recombines TRBV15 with TRBJ2-1; D is possibly TRBD2 (6 bases). CDR1 and CDR2 from the germline V gene are LNHNV and YYDKDF (reference sequence). CDR3 size: 15 residues. The germline V and J ends were trimmed by 0 bases and 2 bases, with 8 bases remaining between them. CDR3 sequence reads: CATSREAGTYNEQFF. The CDR3 DNA is TGTGCCACCAGCAGAGAGGCGGGAACCTACAATGAGCAGTTCTTC.

This clonotype showed up just a few times. The chain is built from TRBV7-3 and TRBJ2-2; 7 nucleotides align to TRBD1. The CDR3 spans 18 residues. Germline V lookup: CDR1 SGHTA, CDR2 FQGTGA. V gave up 4 bases and J gave up 3 bases; unmatched junction bases: 14. Here the CDR3 reads CASSSYAFETGHTGELFF. The CDR3 bases are TGTGCCAGCAGCTCATACGCATTTGAGACAGGGCACACCGGGGAGCTGTTTTTT.

V and J are TRBV20-1 and TRBJ2-1, with TRBD2 identical over 12 bases. The CDR3 extends over 17 amino acids. V gave up 0 bases and J gave up 8 bases; unmatched junction bases: 11. The germline V gene encodes CDR1 DFQATT and CDR2 SNEGSKA (reference sequence). CDR3 bases: TGCAGTGCTAGAGATCTAATTTTGACTAGCGGGAGTGATGAGCAGTTCTTC. This gives the protein CSARDLILTSGSDEQFF.

This clonotype was observed a few times. V usage is TRBV20-1 and J usage is TRBJ2-5; 9 positions match TRBD2. Germline V CDR1 and CDR2: DFQATT, SNEGSKA (reference sequence). CDR3 length equals 15 residues. V lost 3 bases, J lost 4 bases, and 9 bases stayed unmatched. The CDR3: CSASGPSGVGETQYF. The CDR3 DNA reads TGCAGTGCTAGTGGTCCTAGCGGGGTGGGAGAGACCCAGTACTTC.

This clonotype was seen more than once but under ten times. V usage is TRBV12-3 or TRBV12-4 and J usage is TRBJ2-1, with D possibly being TRBD2 (5 bases). This CDR3 has 12 residues. V was cut by 7 bases and J by 13 bases, with 17 bases left in between. The CDR3 region is CASTYPGMPQFF. The CDR3 nucleotides read TGTGCCAGCACCTACCCCGGGATGCCCCAGTTCTTC.

This clonotype was picked up a small number of times. V and J are TRBV27 and TRBJ2-5; D is tentatively TRBD1 or TRBD2 (5 bases each). V dropped 4 bases and J dropped 7 bases, with 16 bases sitting between them. CDR1 and CDR2 (germline): MNHEY, SMNVEV (reference sequence). This CDR3 contains 14 residues. The CDR3 sequence: CASSWQGLRGTQYF. CDR3 DNA sequence: TGTGCCAGCAGTTGGCAGGGCCTTCGGGGGACCCAGTACTTC.

With regard to this clonotype: The junction departs from the called germline gene at one end, perhaps through a read error. The chain combines TRBV20-1 with TRBJ2-7, with a weak D call TRBD1 (6 bases). Germline values: CDR1 DFQATT, CDR2 SNEGSKA (reference sequence). The CDR3 totals 13 residues. As DNA, the CDR3 is TGCAGGGCTACAAGGGGACAAGGGCACGAGCAGTACTTC. Translation: CRATRGQGHEQYF.